This T cell receptor beta chain comes out of a study of early T cells in non-severe SARS-CoV-2 infection. Whole-study context: From unsorted whole blood, bulk RNA was sequenced, and the chains remained unpaired. Study-level points and caveats: VDJdb matching, biased toward anti-spike CD8 responses, missed private and CD4 specificities.

Worth noting for this clonotype: Its antigen is not known.

The protocol attached unique molecular identifiers to individual cDNA molecules. TCRdb called the 5' RACE reads again in MiXCR, with one record for every CDR3 protein. The sample records some 27,000 distinct CDR3 sequences, roughly 6% being singletons. In germline, CDR1 is SGHNT, CDR2 YENEEA. Trimming took 6 bases from V and 1 from J; bases not matched to a gene: 12. The CDR3 spans 16 residues. The V call is TRBV11-3, the J call TRBJ2-7; 7 bases fit TRBD1. This receptor was taken from an adult who was a healthcare worker with PCR-confirmed SARS-CoV-2 infection or an uninfected control (not recorded which). The sample comprised whole blood. In DNA form, the CDR3 reads TGTGCCAGCAGACAAAAAGACAGGGATTTTTCCTACGAGCAGTACTTC. Translated, it gives CASRQKDRDFSYEQYF.